This entry describes one TCR beta chain. Its antigen remains unidentified. Germline V gene lookup returns CDR1 SGHRS and CDR2 YFSETQ. The CDR3 has 14 residues. V gave up 4 bases and J gave up 4 bases, with 12 bases separating them. The study ran its PCR with 60 Vbeta and 13 Jbeta primers. Sequenced by immunoSEQ multiplex PCR; TCRdb stores in-frame clones only, minus some. The sample consists of some 180,000 clones, less than 80% of them appearing once. This sample stems from a study of cytomegalovirus exposure and HLA in healthy donors. Findings and limits, study-wide: The likely explanation for a cluster of highly shared sequence variants was sequencing artifact. TRBV6-2, TRBV6-3 and some other V segments were excluded as indistinguishable. Cytomegalovirus status was reportedly diagnosed by the classifier with high sensitivity and specificity.

This TCR derives from a man between 18 and 29 years old in good health and CMV-seronegative. The rearrangement uses TRBV5-1 and TRBJ1-5, with no clear D. The sequenced sample consisted of PBMCs. The CDR3 sequence is CASSPDGINQPQHF. The CDR3 DNA sequence: TGCGCCAGCAGCCCGGACGGGATTAATCAGCCCCAGCATTTT.